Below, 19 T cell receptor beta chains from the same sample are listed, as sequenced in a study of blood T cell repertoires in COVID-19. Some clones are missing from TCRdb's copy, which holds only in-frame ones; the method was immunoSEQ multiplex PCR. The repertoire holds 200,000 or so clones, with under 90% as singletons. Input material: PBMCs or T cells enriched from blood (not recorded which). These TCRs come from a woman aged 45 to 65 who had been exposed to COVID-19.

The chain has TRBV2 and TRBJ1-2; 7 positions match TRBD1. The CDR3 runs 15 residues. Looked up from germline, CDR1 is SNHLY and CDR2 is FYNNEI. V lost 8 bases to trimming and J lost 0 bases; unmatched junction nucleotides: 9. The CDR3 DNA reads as TGTGCCAGCGACAGGGCACAATTAGCTAACTATGGCTACACCTTC. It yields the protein CASDRAQLANYGYTF.

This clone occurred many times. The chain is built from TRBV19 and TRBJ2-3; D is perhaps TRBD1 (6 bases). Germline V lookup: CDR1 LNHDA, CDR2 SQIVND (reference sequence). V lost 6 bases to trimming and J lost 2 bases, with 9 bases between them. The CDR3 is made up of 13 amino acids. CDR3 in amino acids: CASRTGNTDTQYF. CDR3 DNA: TGTGCCAGTAGGACAGGAAACACAGATACGCAGTATTTT.

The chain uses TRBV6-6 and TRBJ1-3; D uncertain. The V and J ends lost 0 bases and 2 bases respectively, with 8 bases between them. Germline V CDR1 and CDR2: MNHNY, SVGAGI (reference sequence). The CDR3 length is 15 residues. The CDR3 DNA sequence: TGTGCCAGCAGTTACTCGAGTGGTCCTGGAAACACCATATATTTT. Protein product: CASSYSSGPGNTIYF.

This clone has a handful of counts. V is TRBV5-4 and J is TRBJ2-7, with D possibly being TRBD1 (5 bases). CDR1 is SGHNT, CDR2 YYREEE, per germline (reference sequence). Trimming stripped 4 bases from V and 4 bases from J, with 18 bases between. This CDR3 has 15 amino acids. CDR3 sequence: CASSILGRGSYEQYF. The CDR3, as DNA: TGTGCCAGCAGCATATTGGGAAGGGGCTCGTACGAGCAGTACTTC.

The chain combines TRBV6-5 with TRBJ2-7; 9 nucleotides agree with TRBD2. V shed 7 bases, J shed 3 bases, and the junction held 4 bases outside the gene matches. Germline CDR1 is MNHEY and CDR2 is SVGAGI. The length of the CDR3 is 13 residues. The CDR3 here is CASTVSGGYEQYF. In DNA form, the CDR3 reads TGTGCCAGCACCGTTAGCGGGGGCTACGAGCAGTACTTC.

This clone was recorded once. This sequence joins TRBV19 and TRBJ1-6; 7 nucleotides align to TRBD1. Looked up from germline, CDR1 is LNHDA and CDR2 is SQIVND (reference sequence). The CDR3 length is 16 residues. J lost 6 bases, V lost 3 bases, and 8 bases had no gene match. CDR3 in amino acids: CASSMEGAGFNSPLHF. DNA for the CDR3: TGTGCCAGTAGTATGGAGGGGGCTGGTTTTAATTCACCCCTCCACTTT.

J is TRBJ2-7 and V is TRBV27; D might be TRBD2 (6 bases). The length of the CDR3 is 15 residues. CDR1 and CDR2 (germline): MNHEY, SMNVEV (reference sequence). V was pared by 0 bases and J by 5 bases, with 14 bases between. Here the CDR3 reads CASSLSWSREDEQYF. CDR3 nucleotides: TGTGCCAGCAGTTTATCGTGGTCCAGGGAGGACGAGCAGTACTTC.

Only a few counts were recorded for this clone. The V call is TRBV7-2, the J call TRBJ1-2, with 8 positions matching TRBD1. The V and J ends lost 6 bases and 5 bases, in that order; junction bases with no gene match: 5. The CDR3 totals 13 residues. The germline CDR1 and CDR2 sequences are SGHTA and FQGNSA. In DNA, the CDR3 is TGTGCCAGCAGACCCGGGACAGGATATGGCTACACCTTC. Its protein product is CASRPGTGYGYTF. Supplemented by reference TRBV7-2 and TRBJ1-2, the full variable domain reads GAGVSQSPSNKVTEKGKDVELRCDPISGHTALYWYRQSLGQGLEFLIYFQGNSAPDKSGLPSDRFSAERTGGSVSTLTIQRTQQEDSAVYLCASRPGTGYGYTFGSGTRLTVV.

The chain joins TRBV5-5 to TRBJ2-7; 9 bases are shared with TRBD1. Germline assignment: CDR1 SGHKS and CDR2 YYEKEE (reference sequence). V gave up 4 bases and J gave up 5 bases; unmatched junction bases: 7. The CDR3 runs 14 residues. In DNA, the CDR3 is TGTGCCAGCAGCAGGGGACAGGGTGGCGACGAGCAGTACTTC. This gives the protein CASSRGQGGDEQYF.

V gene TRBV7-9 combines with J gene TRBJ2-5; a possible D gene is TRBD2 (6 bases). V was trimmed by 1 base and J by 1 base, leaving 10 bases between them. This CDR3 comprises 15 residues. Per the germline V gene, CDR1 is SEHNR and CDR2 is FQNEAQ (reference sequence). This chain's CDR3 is CASSLEWGVQETQYF. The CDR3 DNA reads TGTGCCAGCAGCTTAGAGTGGGGGGTCCAAGAGACCCAGTACTTC.

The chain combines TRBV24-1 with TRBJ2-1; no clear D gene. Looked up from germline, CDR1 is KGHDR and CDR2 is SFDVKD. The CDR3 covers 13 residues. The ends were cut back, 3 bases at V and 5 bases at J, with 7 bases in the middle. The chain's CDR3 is CATSDTVNNEQFF. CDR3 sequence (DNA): TGTGCCACCAGTGATACGGTTAACAATGAGCAGTTCTTC.

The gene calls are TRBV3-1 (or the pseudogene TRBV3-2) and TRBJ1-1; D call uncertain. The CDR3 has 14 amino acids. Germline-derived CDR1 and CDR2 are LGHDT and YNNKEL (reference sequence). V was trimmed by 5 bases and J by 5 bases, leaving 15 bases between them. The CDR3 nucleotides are TGTGCCAGCAGCTCGCGGGCCCTGGGAACTGAAGCTTTCTTT. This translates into CASSSRALGTEAFF.

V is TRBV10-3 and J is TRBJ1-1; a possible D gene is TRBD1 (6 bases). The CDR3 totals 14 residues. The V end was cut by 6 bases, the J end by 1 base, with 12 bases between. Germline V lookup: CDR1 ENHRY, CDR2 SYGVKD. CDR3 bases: TGTGCCATCAGGGGGGACACCTCGAACACTGAAGCTTTCTTT. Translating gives CAIRGDTSNTEAFF.

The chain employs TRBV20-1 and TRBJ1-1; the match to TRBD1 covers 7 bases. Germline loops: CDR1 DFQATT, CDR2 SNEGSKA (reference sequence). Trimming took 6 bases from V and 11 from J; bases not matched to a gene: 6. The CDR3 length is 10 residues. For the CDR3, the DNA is TGCAGTGCGCCTCAGGGGGTCGCTTTCTTT. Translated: CSAPQGVAFF.

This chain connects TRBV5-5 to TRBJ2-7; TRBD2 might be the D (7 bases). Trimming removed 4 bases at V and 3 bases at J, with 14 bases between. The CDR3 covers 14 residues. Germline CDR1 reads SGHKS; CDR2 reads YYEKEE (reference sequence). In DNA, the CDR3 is TGTGCCAGCAGCCTAAGGGGGGGCAACTACGAGCAGTACTTC. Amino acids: CASSLRGGNYEQYF. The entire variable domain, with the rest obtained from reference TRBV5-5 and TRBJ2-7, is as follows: DAGVTQSPTHLIKTRGQQVTLRCSPISGHKSVSWYQQVLGQGPQFIFQYYEKEERGRGNFPDRFSARQFPNYSSELNVNALLLGDSALYLCASSLRGGNYEQYFGPGTRLTVT.

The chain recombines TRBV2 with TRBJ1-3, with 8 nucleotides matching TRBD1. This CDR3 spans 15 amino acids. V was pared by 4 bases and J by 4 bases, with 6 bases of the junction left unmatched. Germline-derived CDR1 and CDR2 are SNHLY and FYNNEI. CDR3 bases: TGTGCCAGCAGTGGGACAGGGAGCGACGGAAACACCATATATTTT. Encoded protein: CASSGTGSDGNTIYF. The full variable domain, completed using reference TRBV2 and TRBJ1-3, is EPEVTQTPSHQVTQMGQEVILRCVPISNHLYFYWYRQILGQKVEFLVSFYNNEISEKSEIFDDQFSVERPDGSNFTLKIRSTKLEDSAMYFCASSGTGSDGNTIYFGEGSWLTVV.

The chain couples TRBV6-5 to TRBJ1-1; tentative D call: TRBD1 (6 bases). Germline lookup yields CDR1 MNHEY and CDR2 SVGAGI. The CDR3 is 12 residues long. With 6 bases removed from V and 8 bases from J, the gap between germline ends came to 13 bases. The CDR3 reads CASRSLGTEAFF. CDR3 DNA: TGTGCCAGCAGGTCGCTCGGGACAGAAGCTTTCTTT.

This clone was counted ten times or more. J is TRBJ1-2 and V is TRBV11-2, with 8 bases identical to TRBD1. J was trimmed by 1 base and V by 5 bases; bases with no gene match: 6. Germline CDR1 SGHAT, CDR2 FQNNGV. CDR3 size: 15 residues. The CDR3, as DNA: TGTGCCAGCAGCCCCCGGACAGGGTTTAACTATGGCTACACCTTC. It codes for CASSPRTGFNYGYTF.

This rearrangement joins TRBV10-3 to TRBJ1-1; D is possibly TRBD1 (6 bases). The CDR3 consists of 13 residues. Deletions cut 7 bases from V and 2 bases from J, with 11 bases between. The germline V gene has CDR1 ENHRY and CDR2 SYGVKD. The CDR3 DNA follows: TGTGCCATCAATAAGGGGGAAAACACTGAAGCTTTCTTT. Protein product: CAINKGENTEAFF.